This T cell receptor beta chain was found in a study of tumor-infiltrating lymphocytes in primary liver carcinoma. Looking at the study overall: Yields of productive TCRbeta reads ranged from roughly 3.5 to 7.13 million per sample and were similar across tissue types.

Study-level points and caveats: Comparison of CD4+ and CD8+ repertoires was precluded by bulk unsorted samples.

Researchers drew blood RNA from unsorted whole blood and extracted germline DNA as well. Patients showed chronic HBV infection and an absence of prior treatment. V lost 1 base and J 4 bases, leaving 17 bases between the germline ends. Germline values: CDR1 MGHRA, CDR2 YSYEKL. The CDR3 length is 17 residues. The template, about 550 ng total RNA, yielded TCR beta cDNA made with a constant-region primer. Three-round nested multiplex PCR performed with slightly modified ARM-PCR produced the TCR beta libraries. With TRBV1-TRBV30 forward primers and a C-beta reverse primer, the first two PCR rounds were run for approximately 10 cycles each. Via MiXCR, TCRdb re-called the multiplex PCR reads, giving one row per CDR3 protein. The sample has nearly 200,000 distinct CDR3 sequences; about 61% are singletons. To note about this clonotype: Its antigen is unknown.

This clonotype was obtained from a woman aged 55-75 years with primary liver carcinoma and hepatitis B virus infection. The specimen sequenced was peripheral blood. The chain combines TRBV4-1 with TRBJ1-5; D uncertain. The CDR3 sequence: CASSQAVRWDKNQPQHF. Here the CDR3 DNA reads TGCGCCAGCAGCCAAGCCGTACGCTGGGATAAAAATCAGCCCCAGCATTTT.